The TCR beta chain described here comes from a study of cytomegalovirus exposure and HLA in healthy donors. Overall study results and limits: The study labeled approximately 150 TCR beta chains cytomegalovirus-associated.

With regard to this clone: The antigen remains unidentified.

Germline CDR1 and CDR2: MNHEY and SMNVEV (reference sequence). CDR3 length equals 16 residues. Trimming pared 6 bases from V and 4 bases from J, leaving 19 bases between. The PCR made use of 60 Vbeta and 13 Jbeta primers. Using immunoSEQ multiplex PCR, the repertoire was profiled, and TCRdb retains in-frame clones only, with some absent. The sample records about 180,000 clones, approximately 73% being singletons. Input material: PBMCs. The V call is TRBV27, the J call TRBJ1-5, with a weak D call TRBD1 (5 bases). This clonotype was obtained from a woman in her thirties in good health and CMV-seropositive. The CDR3 region has the DNA TGTGCCAGCAGACCTGAGCGGGGCGCAGGAAATCAGCCCCAGCATTTT. Its translation: CASRPERGAGNQPQHF.